Only a few counts were recorded for the clone carrying this T cell receptor beta chain. Its antigen is as yet unknown. These data come from a study of response to subunit inactivated influenza vaccine. Overall study findings and caveats: Authors suggested few new T cells are recruited by each seasonal influenza vaccination.

One entry per CDR3 protein, called by TCRdb with MiXCR from the RT-PCR reads. The sample carries some 640,000 distinct CDR3 sequences, approximately 15% recorded once. Between the trimmed V and J ends, which lost 6 bases and 2 bases, there was a span of 10 bases. Germline V gene lookup returns CDR1 SGHNT and CDR2 YENEEA. The CDR3 spans 13 residues. This specimen consisted of PBMCs from blood, obtained 14 days before vaccination. V usage is TRBV11-3 and J usage is TRBJ1-2; D remains ambiguous. This TCR was sampled from a man over 45 who received an inactivated influenza vaccine. CDR3: CASSEDGNYGYTF. CDR3 DNA sequence: TGTGCCAGCAGTGAGGACGGGAACTATGGCTACACCTTC.